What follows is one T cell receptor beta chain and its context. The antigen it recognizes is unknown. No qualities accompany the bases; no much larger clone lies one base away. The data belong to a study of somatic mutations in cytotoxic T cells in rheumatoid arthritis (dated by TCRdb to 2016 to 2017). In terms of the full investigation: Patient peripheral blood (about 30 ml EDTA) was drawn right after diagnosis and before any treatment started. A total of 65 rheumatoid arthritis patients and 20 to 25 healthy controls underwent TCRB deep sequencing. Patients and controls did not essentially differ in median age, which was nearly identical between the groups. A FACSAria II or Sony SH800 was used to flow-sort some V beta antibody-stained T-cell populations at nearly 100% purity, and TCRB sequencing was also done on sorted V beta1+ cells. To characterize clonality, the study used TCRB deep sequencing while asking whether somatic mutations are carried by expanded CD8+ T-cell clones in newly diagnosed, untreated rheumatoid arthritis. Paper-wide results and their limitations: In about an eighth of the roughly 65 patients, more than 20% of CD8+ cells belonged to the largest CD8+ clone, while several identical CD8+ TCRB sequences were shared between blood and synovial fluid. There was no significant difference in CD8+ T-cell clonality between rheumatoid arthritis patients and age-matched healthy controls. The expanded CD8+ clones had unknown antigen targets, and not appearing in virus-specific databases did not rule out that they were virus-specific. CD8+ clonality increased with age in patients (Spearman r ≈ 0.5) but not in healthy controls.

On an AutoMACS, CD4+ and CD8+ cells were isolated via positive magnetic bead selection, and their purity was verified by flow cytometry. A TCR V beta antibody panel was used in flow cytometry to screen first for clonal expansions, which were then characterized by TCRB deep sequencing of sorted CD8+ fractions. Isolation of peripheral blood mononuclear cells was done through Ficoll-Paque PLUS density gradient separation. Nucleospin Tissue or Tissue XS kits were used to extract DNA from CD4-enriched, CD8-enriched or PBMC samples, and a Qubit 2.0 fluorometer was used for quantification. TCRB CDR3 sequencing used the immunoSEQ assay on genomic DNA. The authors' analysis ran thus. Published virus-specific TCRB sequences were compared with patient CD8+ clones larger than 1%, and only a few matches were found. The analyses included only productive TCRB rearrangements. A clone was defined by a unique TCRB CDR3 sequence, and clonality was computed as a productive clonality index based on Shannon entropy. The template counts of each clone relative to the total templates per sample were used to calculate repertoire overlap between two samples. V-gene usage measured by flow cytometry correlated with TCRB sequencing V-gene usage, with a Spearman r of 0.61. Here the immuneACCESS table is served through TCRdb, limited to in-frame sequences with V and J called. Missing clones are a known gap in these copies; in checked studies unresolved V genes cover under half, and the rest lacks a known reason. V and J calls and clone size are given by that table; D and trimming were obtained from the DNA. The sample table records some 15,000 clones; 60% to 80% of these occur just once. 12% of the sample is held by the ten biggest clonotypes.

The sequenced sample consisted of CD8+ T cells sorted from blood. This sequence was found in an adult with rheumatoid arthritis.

The CDR3 protein is CASSGDDYEQYF. The DNA sequence follows: TGTGCCAGCTCCGGCGATGACTACGAGCAGTACTTC. Recombination linked TRBV2 to TRBJ2-7; no D gene is confidently identified. The CDR3 contains 12 residues, cysteine and phenylalanine counted. Only the CDR3 DNA stays, 36 bases, in frame from base 1. The germline V gene sets CDR1 to SNHLY and CDR2 to FYNNEI. The V end loses 8 bases and the J end loses 3 bases, and a stretch of 11 bases separates them.